The 24 T cell receptor beta chains reported below all come from one sample, sequenced in a study of CD8+CD57+ T cells in acquired aplastic anemia. Genomic DNA, the template, was used for profiling of the TCR beta VDJ and CDR3. A single record per CDR3 protein comes from TCRdb applying MiXCR to the reads. The sample has approximately 300,000 distinct CDR3 sequences, under 60% seen once. Patients included in sequencing had previously demonstrated CD8+CD57+ cell expansion by flow cytometry. Specimen: sorted CD4+, CD8+, or CD8+CD57+ T cells (not recorded which) from PBMCs. These receptors were collected from a human donor with aplastic anemia.

This clonotype has only a few counts. J is TRBJ1-1 and V is TRBV10-3; D unresolved. This CDR3 is built from 12 residues. The V end was cut by 2 bases, the J end by 5 bases, with 6 bases between. CDR1 is ENHRY, CDR2 SYGVKD, per germline. The CDR3 bases are TGTGCCATCAGTGAGGTAGGGACTGAAGCTTTCTTT. This gives the protein CAISEVGTEAFF.

The chain is built from TRBV2 and TRBJ2-1; TRBD1 matches 10 bases. This CDR3 has 16 residues. Germline V gene lookup returns CDR1 SNHLY and CDR2 FYNNEI. J lost 9 bases, V lost 2 bases, and 10 bases had no gene match. The CDR3 reads CASSEPGQGPVGEQFF. CDR3 coding DNA: TGTGCCAGCAGTGAACCGGGACAGGGGCCGGTGGGTGAGCAGTTCTTC.

The V gene is TRBV10-1, the J gene TRBJ2-7, with D perhaps TRBD2 (7 bases). In germline, CDR1 is WNHNN, CDR2 SYGVQD (reference sequence). CDR3 length: 16 amino acids. In DNA, the CDR3 is TGCGCCAGCAGTACCGGGACTACAAACGGGGGCTACGAGCAGCACGTC. Amino acid sequence: CASSTGTTNGGYEQHV.

The chain combines TRBV24-1 with TRBJ2-2, with D maybe TRBD1 (5 bases). Looked up from germline, CDR1 is KGHDR and CDR2 is SFDVKD. The ends were cut back, 4 bases at V and 3 bases at J, with 14 bases in the middle. CDR3 length equals 16 residues. The CDR3 nucleotides are TGTGCCACCAGTGACCTCAAGGTCAGGGACACCGGGGAGCTGTTTTTT. Translating gives CATSDLKVRDTGELFF.

V and J are TRBV2 and TRBJ1-2; 9 positions agree with TRBD1. V gave up 9 bases and J gave up 12 bases; unmatched junction bases: 11. The CDR3 spans 12 residues. The germline V gene encodes CDR1 SNHLY and CDR2 FYNNEI. The CDR3 DNA follows: TGTGCCAGTGGACAGGGGCTCTCTGGAAACACCTTC. It is translated as CASGQGLSGNTF.

The chain carries TRBV7-9 and TRBJ2-1, with TRBD1 matching 7 bases. CDR3 length: 11 residues. The germline V gene encodes CDR1 SEHNR and CDR2 FQNEAQ (reference sequence). The V segment lost 5 bases and the J segment 13 bases; nucleotides outside the gene matches: 5. As DNA, the CDR3 is TGTGCCAGCAGCCAAGACAGGGAACAGTTCTTC. Amino acid sequence: CASSQDREQFF.

This clonotype was detected only a few times. This rearrangement joins TRBV15 to TRBJ1-2, with D unclear. CDR3 size: 13 residues. Germline loops: CDR1 LNHNV, CDR2 YYDKDF (reference sequence). V lost 5 bases and J 6 bases, leaving 13 bases between the germline ends. CDR3 nucleotides: TGTGCCACCAGCGAACGCTACGGGAATGGCTACACCTTC. Residues: CATSERYGNGYTF.

This clonotype was observed a single time. This rearrangement joins TRBV2 to TRBJ1-1; 7 bases align to TRBD1. V was clipped by 9 bases and J by 3 bases; unmatched bases: 10. Germline V gene data show CDR1 as SNHLY and CDR2 as FYNNEI. This CDR3 comprises 14 residues. CDR3 in DNA: TGTGCCAGTGCTAAGGGGGCGCTGGACACTGAAGCTTTCTTT. This translates into CASAKGALDTEAFF. Variable domain in full (rest from reference TRBV2 and TRBJ1-1): EPEVTQTPSHQVTQMGQEVILRCVPISNHLYFYWYRQILGQKVEFLVSFYNNEISEKSEIFDDQFSVERPDGSNFTLKIRSTKLEDSAMYFCASAKGALDTEAFFGQGTRLTVV.

The table lists this clonotype with a few counts. The V and J genes are TRBV20-1 and TRBJ1-2, with a tentative D call TRBD1 (6 bases). The V gene lost 6 bases and the J gene lost 8 bases, with 10 bases spanning the gap. Germline V CDR1 and CDR2: DFQATT, SNEGSKA (reference sequence). The CDR3 is made up of 10 amino acids. The CDR3 is CSAGQPGYTF. The CDR3 bases are TGCAGTGCCGGACAGCCCGGCTACACCTTC.

This clonotype has at least ten counts. The rearrangement uses TRBV5-6 and TRBJ2-5; D not certain. This CDR3 is built from 11 residues. The V end lost 0 bases, the J end lost 7 bases, and 4 bases lay between the germline ends. Germline V gene sequence: CDR1 SGHDT, CDR2 YYEEEE. CDR3 amino acids: CASSLASTQYF. For the CDR3, the DNA is TGTGCCAGCAGCTTGGCGTCGACCCAGTACTTC.

The chain recombines TRBV30 with TRBJ2-7; 9 bases match TRBD2. V shed 4 bases and J 2 bases; nucleotides not matched to a gene: 9. The CDR3 extends over 15 amino acids. In germline, CDR1 is GTSNPN, CDR2 SVGIG (reference sequence). The DNA for the CDR3 is TGTGCCTGGAAAAATCGGCTAGCGGGAACCTACGAGCAGTACTTC. This encodes CAWKNRLAGTYEQYF.

CDR3 nucleotide sequence: TGTGCCAGCAGCACGACAGGGGGCCCCTATGGCTACACCTTC. Amino acid sequence: CASSTTGGPYGYTF. The J gene is TRBJ1-2, the V gene TRBV7-2, with 10 positions matching TRBD1. Trimming cost V 5 bases and J 4 bases; bases outside gene matches: 4. The CDR3 consists of 14 residues. CDR1 and CDR2 (germline): SGHTA, FQGNSA.

On this clonotype: At one boundary the junction diverges from the germline segment, which might be a read error. J is TRBJ1-3 and V is TRBV2; 10 nucleotides match TRBD1. The CDR3 length is 16 residues. Germline-derived CDR1 and CDR2 are SNHLY and FYNNEI. The CDR3 nucleotides read TGTGCCAGCAGTGAGACAGGGGGCACCTCTGGGAACACCATATATTTT. Translation gives CASSETGGTSGNTIYF.

The chain carries TRBV2 and TRBJ2-7, with D perhaps given as TRBD1 or TRBD2 (5 bases each). Germline CDR1 reads SNHLY; CDR2 reads FYNNEI. Trimming took 7 bases from V and 6 from J, leaving 19 bases between them. This CDR3 region has 14 residues. CDR3 sequence: CASKLGQGQSEQYF. For the CDR3, the DNA is TGTGCCAGCAAACTAGGGCAGGGTCAGTCCGAGCAGTACTTC.

This clonotype was counted a few times. The V call is TRBV15, the J call TRBJ2-1; a weak D match, TRBD2 (6 bases). V shed 8 bases and J shed 9 bases, with 20 bases lying between them. Germline lookup yields CDR1 LNHNV and CDR2 YYDKDF (reference sequence). This CDR3 has 14 residues. The CDR3 nucleotides read TGTGCCACCGCACGGAGGGAAAACGGGGGTGAGCAGTTCTTC. Amino acids: CATARRENGGEQFF.

V and J are TRBV19 and TRBJ2-3; 7 positions agree with TRBD2. This CDR3 spans 16 amino acids. Trimming cost V 4 bases and J 2 bases; bases outside gene matches: 9. Germline lookup yields CDR1 LNHDA and CDR2 SQIVND (reference sequence). CDR3 in DNA: TGTGCCAGTAGTACGCCGGGACTAACACTCACAGATACGCAGTATTTT. Its protein product is CASSTPGLTLTDTQYF.

The genes are TRBV19 and TRBJ1-1, with D perhaps TRBD1 (6 bases). This CDR3 spans 15 amino acids. Trimming removed 3 bases at V and 4 bases at J, with 15 bases between. Looked up from germline, CDR1 is LNHDA and CDR2 is SQIVND (reference sequence). CDR3 nucleotide sequence: TGTGCCAGTAGTATTAGCTGGGGGCGGGGCACTGAAGCTTTCTTT. Encoded protein: CASSISWGRGTEAFF.

This clonotype was seen only once. CDR3 residues: CASSEVVRGILGGYTF. CDR3 bases: TGTGCCAGCAGCGAAGTTGTTCGCGGGATCCTAGGGGGCTACACCTTC. The V and J genes are TRBV12-3 or TRBV12-4 and TRBJ2-1; D not certain. The tail of the sequence fits TRBJ1-2 better, so the J call may be wrong. This CDR3 comprises 16 residues.

For this clonotype: Just one base apart from a much larger clone, this may be a read error. This chain uses TRBV5-1 with TRBJ2-3; TRBD1 agrees at 10 bases. This CDR3 spans 15 amino acids. In germline, CDR1 is SGHRS, CDR2 YFSETQ. J was trimmed by 5 bases and V by 0 bases; bases with no gene match: 3. Here the CDR3 reads CASSLGQGAKDTQYF. CDR3 coding DNA: TGCGCCAGCAGCTTGGGACAGGGGGCAAAAGATACGCAGTATTTT.

V gene TRBV12-3 or TRBV12-4 combines with J gene TRBJ2-7; 10 bases fit TRBD2. Losses at the gene ends were 3 bases for V and 2 bases for J; bases not matched to a gene: 7. This CDR3 spans 16 amino acids. The CDR3 is CASSFVAGGLTYEQYF. For the CDR3, the DNA is TGTGCCAGCAGTTTCGTAGCGGGAGGCCTCACCTACGAGCAGTACTTC.

CDR3 in amino acids: CASRPQGTKNIQYF. CDR3 in DNA: TGTGCCAGTAGGCCACAGGGGACTAAAAACATTCAGTACTTC. V gene TRBV19 combines with J gene TRBJ2-4; D may be TRBD1 (7 bases). Germline lookup yields CDR1 LNHDA and CDR2 SQIVND (reference sequence). V lost 6 bases and J lost 4, with 13 bases in between. The CDR3 consists of 14 residues.

The chain links TRBV7-9 to TRBJ2-5; D is uncertain. The CDR3 has 13 amino acids. From germline, CDR1 is SEHNR and CDR2 FQNEAQ (reference sequence). V lost 1 base and J lost 5, with 8 bases in between. CDR3 sequence reads: CASSLVGAETQYF. The DNA for the CDR3 is TGTGCCAGCAGCTTAGTAGGAGCGGAGACCCAGTACTTC.

This clonotype was found many times. The chain employs TRBV2 and TRBJ1-1; tentatively, D is TRBD1 (5 bases). Deletions cut 4 bases from V and 1 base from J, with 10 bases between. The CDR3 is 14 amino acids. Germline V gene lookup returns CDR1 SNHLY and CDR2 FYNNEI. The CDR3 loop is CASSVGGTNTEAFF. CDR3 nucleotide sequence: TGTGCCAGCAGTGTCGGAGGGACGAACACTGAAGCTTTCTTT.

This clonotype was recorded a few times. The V and J genes are TRBV19 and TRBJ1-1; D remains ambiguous. The CDR3 totals 13 residues. Germline V CDR1 and CDR2: LNHDA, SQIVND (reference sequence). V was clipped by 3 bases and J by 4 bases, with 9 bases between them. CDR3 sequence reads: CASSIEGSTEAFF. CDR3 nucleotides: TGTGCCAGTAGTATTGAAGGGTCCACTGAAGCTTTCTTT.